This T cell receptor delta chain appears in the sequencing data of a study of gamma-delta T cells after stem cell transplantation. TCRdb re-called the RT-PCR reads through CATT. This sample yields around 2,000 delta-chain clones, of which about 1.1% are seen a single time; 28% belongs to the top ten. The CDR3 is 25 amino acids. Germline values: CDR1 GEAIGNYY, CDR2 EKD. This clone turned up a few times. It differs at one base from a far larger clone, so likely a read error. The sample contains more than one DNA sequence encoding this CDR3. What was sequenced was gamma-delta T cells. The genes are TRDV2 and TRDJ3; D may correspond to TRDD2 or TRDD3 (5 bases each). This TCR came from a human donor. It is not recorded whose cells these are; they may come from a transplant donor. The CDR3 DNA is TGTGCCTGTGACACCCCTCCGACCCCCTACGTTTCGGGGGCTAATGCCTCCTGGGACACCCGGCAGATGTTTTTC. Translated: CACDTPPTPYVSGANASWDTRQMFF.